This T cell receptor (beta chain) was profiled in a study of T cell responses to AZD1222 COVID-19 vaccine. There are a few counts of this clone. What it binds is not known. TCRdb's table, derived via immunoSEQ multiplex PCR, lists solely in-frame clones and lacks some. The sample carries 95,000 to 150,000 clones, 89% recorded once. This CDR3 region has 13 residues. The germline V and J ends were trimmed by 0 bases and 5 bases, with 8 bases remaining between them. CDR1 and CDR2 (germline): KGHSH, LQKENI. Study-wide findings and caveats: At baseline, just 5 or 6 AZD1222 recipients tested seropositive. Vaccine-associated CD4 TCRs ranged over spike, dominating at 160-218 and 743-854.

This sample comprised peripheral blood, obtained on day 0 of AZD1222 vaccination. The sequence was obtained from an adult in good health. This chain links TRBV18 with TRBJ2-7, with D tentatively TRBD2 (5 bases). The CDR3 spells CASSPPSGDEQYF. For the CDR3, the DNA is TGTGCCAGCTCACCACCGAGCGGTGACGAGCAGTACTTC.